The clone carrying this T cell receptor beta chain has a count of ten or more. Its antigen is still unknown. This specimen comes from a study of T cells in Graves' hyperthyroidism and ophthalmopathy. Study outcomes and limitations: For ophthalmopathy, model prediction preceded onset by a median about six months. Through a model of 13 V-J features, ophthalmopathy was separated from stable hyperthyroidism.

Amplified regions were TCR beta CDR3 sequences from RNA transcripts. RT-PCR in the first round (using the HTBI primer set) targeted the TCR CDR3. TCRdb reprocessed the multiplex PCR reads with MiXCR, giving one entry per CDR3 protein. The table shows under 400,000 distinct CDR3 sequences, with less than 20% occurring only once. The sequenced sample consisted of blood. This TCR was sampled from a woman between 18 and 30 years old with Graves' hyperthyroidism that later progressed to Graves' ophthalmopathy.

In DNA form, the CDR3 reads TGCAGTGCTAGAGGGTCTAGCGGACCTTACAATGAGCAGTTCTTC. This sequence encodes CSARGSSGPYNEQFF. The V and J genes are TRBV20-1 and TRBJ2-1, with 7 bases identical to TRBD2. The CDR3 sequence is 15 residues long. Germline lookup yields CDR1 DFQATT and CDR2 SNEGSKA (reference sequence). Trimming at V came to 1 base and at J to 4 bases, leaving 7 bases not matched to a gene.